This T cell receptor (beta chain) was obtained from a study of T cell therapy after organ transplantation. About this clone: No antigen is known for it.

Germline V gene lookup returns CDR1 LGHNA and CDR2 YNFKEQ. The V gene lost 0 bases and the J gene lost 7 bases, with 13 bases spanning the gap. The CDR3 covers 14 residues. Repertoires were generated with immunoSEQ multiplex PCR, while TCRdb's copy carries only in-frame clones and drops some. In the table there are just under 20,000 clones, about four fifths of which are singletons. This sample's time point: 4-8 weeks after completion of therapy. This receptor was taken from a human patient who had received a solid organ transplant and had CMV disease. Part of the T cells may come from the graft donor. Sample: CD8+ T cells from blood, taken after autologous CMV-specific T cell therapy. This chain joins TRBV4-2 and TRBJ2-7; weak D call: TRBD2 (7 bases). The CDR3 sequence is CASSQDAGAGEQYF. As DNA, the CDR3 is TGTGCCAGCAGCCAAGACGCGGGGGCGGGTGAGCAGTACTTC.